The 3 T cell receptor beta chains below all came from one sample that was sequenced in a study of brain metastases from non-small cell lung cancer (dated by TCRdb to between 2018 and 2020). The library was built by means of the immunoSEQ multiplex PCR assay. TCRdb retrieved this table from immuneACCESS and kept in-frame rearrangements only. Not all clones are present; in checked studies, unresolved V genes account for under half, and no reason is known for the remainder. The sample table lists about 2,000 clones, 88% of them with a count of one. The ten largest clones represent roughly 4.4% of the sample. Sequenced: primary lung tumor tissue. The sample's cell subset or site label, in plain terms: primary lung tumor paired with brain metastasis. The receptors come from a donor at least 40 years old with non-small cell lung cancer.

The V gene is TRBV6-1, the J gene TRBJ1-3; D might be TRBD1 (5 bases). With 1 base removed from V and 3 bases from J, the gap between germline ends came to 7 bases. This CDR3 region has 14 residues. Looked up from germline, CDR1 is MNHNS and CDR2 is SASEGT. Written as DNA, the CDR3 is TGTGCCAGCAGTGAAGTGGGGGATGGAAACACCATATATTTT. Translating gives CASSEVGDGNTIYF.

This rearrangement joins TRBV5-5 to TRBJ1-1, with a tentative D call TRBD1 (5 bases). Between the trimmed V and J ends, which lost 1 base and 2 bases, there was a span of 9 bases. This CDR3 is 14 amino acids long. Germline assignment: CDR1 SGHKS and CDR2 YYEKEE (reference sequence). CDR3 sequence reads: CASSLRGVNTEAFF. CDR3 coding DNA: TGTGCCAGCAGCTTGAGAGGGGTCAACACTGAAGCTTTCTTT.

This clone was seen just once. J is TRBJ2-5 and V is TRBV11-1; maybe TRBD2 (6 bases). Trimming took 4 bases from V and 4 from J, leaving 10 bases between them. The CDR3 sequence is 13 residues long. Germline assignment: CDR1 SGHAT and CDR2 FQDESV (reference sequence). CDR3 amino acids: CASSSGLRETQYF. The CDR3 DNA reads as TGTGCCAGCAGCTCCGGACTACGAGAGACCCAGTACTTC.